These 20 T cell receptor beta chains were sequenced from one sample in a study of cytotoxic CD8 clonotypes in ibrutinib-treated CLL. Method: immunoSEQ multiplex PCR; TCRdb's copy keeps in-frame clones and lacks some. The sample holds fewer than 300,000 clones, more than 70% seen once. The sample consisted of PBMCs, taken at disease progression, from a patient treated with ibrutinib. The receptors here all came from a human donor with chronic lymphocytic leukemia.

The J gene is TRBJ2-1, the V gene TRBV18; 10 bases are shared with TRBD2. With V trimmed by 1 base and J by 9 bases, 9 bases remained unmatched. The CDR3 has 16 amino acids. Germline values: CDR1 KGHSH, CDR2 LQKENI. CDR3 coding DNA: TGTGCCAGCTCACCACGGGCTAGCGGGAGTTTAATTGAGCAGTTCTTC. It specifies CASSPRASGSLIEQFF.

This clone has more than one count but fewer than ten. The chain has TRBV28 and TRBJ1-2, with 7 bases lining up with TRBD1. Trimming removed 5 bases from V and 3 bases from J; junction bases left unmatched: 3. CDR1 MDHEN and CDR2 SYDVKM come from the germline V gene. The CDR3 runs to 13 residues. The DNA of the CDR3 is TGTGCCAGCAGTCCCGGGACAGACTATGGCTACACCTTC. As protein: CASSPGTDYGYTF.

This chain connects TRBV5-1 to TRBJ2-3; possibly TRBD1 for D (6 bases). Germline loops: CDR1 SGHRS, CDR2 YFSETQ. The V gene lost 0 bases and the J gene lost 3 bases, with 11 bases spanning the gap. The CDR3 loop spans 15 amino acids. CDR3 sequence (DNA): TGCGCCAGCAGCTTGGTGGGACAATCTACAGATACGCAGTATTTT. Amino acids: CASSLVGQSTDTQYF.

The V gene is TRBV5-1, the J gene TRBJ1-1, with TRBD1 identical over 7 bases. Germline V gene lookup returns CDR1 SGHRS and CDR2 YFSETQ. After removal of 4 bases from V and 0 bases from J, the junction contained 18 bases not matched to a gene. CDR3 length equals 19 residues. This chain's CDR3 is CASSAGTVHSFSMNTEAFF. CDR3 bases: TGCGCCAGCAGCGCGGGGACAGTCCATTCCTTCTCGATGAACACTGAAGCTTTCTTT.

This clone was seen once. The chain links TRBV2 to TRBJ2-7; D gene unclear. Germline assignment: CDR1 SNHLY and CDR2 FYNNEI. V was pared by 5 bases and J by 5 bases, with 16 bases between. This CDR3 is 14 amino acids long. This chain's CDR3 is CASSFRSSSHEQYF. For the CDR3, the DNA is TGTGCCAGCAGTTTTCGATCTAGTAGCCACGAGCAGTACTTC.

This chain links TRBV15 with TRBJ2-7; tentatively, D is TRBD2 (6 bases). The V and J ends lost 3 bases and 1 base respectively, with 16 bases between them. The CDR3 loop spans 16 amino acids. Germline CDR1 LNHNV, CDR2 YYDKDF (reference sequence). The CDR3 DNA reads as TGTGCCACCAGCAGTTCATGGGGGGACCGGTCCTACGAGCAGTACTTC. Its protein product is CATSSSWGDRSYEQYF.

This chain links TRBV5-1 with TRBJ2-3, with 10 bases lining up with TRBD2. The junction had 18 bases not matched to a gene; V was cut back by 2 bases and J by 6 bases. In germline, CDR1 is SGHRS, CDR2 YFSETQ. The CDR3 contains 19 residues. The CDR3 coding sequence is TGCGCCAGCAGCTTAAGAGGAGCGGGGGGGCCGGGGTCAGCGGATACGCAGTATTTT. It encodes CASSLRGAGGPGSADTQYF.

J is TRBJ2-3 and V is TRBV5-1; D is unresolved. Germline CDR1 SGHRS, CDR2 YFSETQ. V lost 4 bases, J lost 0 bases, and 9 bases lay in between. The CDR3 runs 14 residues. The CDR3, as DNA: TGCGCCAGCAGCCCGGGTGCGAGCACAGATACGCAGTATTTT. This encodes CASSPGASTDTQYF.

The gene calls are TRBV28 and TRBJ2-2, with 9 bases matching TRBD1. Per germline, CDR1 MDHEN and CDR2 SYDVKM. The V and J ends lost 5 bases and 4 bases, in that order; junction bases with no gene match: 11. The CDR3 is made up of 17 amino acids. The CDR3 here is CASSPFRQGVSTGELFF. The CDR3 DNA reads TGTGCCAGCAGTCCCTTCCGACAGGGGGTAAGCACCGGGGAGCTGTTTTTT.

J is TRBJ1-4 and V is TRBV6-5; D possibly corresponds to TRBD1 (5 bases). Trimming stripped 2 bases from V and 6 bases from J, with 16 bases between. Germline V gene lookup returns CDR1 MNHEY and CDR2 SVGAGI. The CDR3 runs 16 residues. CDR3: CASSYGPSGSYEKLFF. The DNA of the CDR3 is TGTGCCAGCAGTTACGGGCCCTCAGGGAGTTATGAAAAACTGTTTTTT.

This chain connects TRBV5-4 to TRBJ2-2; 7 nucleotides align to TRBD2. V lost 0 bases, J lost 6 bases, and 5 bases stayed unmatched. The CDR3 contains 15 residues. Germline CDR1 is SGHNT and CDR2 is YYREEE (reference sequence). The chain's CDR3 is CASSLDSGGAGELFF. In nucleotides, the CDR3 is TGTGCCAGCAGCTTGGATTCTGGGGGGGCCGGGGAGCTGTTTTTT. The variable domain in full, with the rest retrieved from reference TRBV5-4 and TRBJ2-2, is ETGVTQSPTHLIKTRGQQVTLRCSSQSGHNTVSWYQQALGQGPQFIFQYYREEENGRGNFPPRFSGLQFPNYSSELNVNALELDDSALYLCASSLDSGGAGELFFGEGSRLTVL.

This chain joins TRBV6-5 and TRBJ1-3; D unresolved. Germline V gene lookup returns CDR1 MNHEY and CDR2 SVGAGI. This CDR3 region has 14 residues. V shed 6 bases and J shed 1 base, with 10 bases lying between them. The chain's CDR3 is CASSQIGSGNTIYF. The CDR3, as DNA: TGTGCCAGCAGCCAGATAGGATCTGGAAACACCATATATTTT.

This clone was seen only once. The chain carries TRBV5-1 and TRBJ2-2; 10 bases line up with TRBD1. V shed 6 bases, J shed 4 bases, and the junction held 3 bases outside the gene matches. The CDR3 loop spans 14 amino acids. The germline gives CDR1 SGHRS, CDR2 YFSETQ. The CDR3 DNA reads as TGCGCCAGCATCCGGGACAGGGGCACCGGGGAGCTGTTTTTT. Translating it yields CASIRDRGTGELFF.

The genes are TRBV7-9 and TRBJ2-1; perhaps TRBD2 as D (5 bases). The CDR3 consists of 14 residues. Germline CDR1 SEHNR, CDR2 FQNEAQ (reference sequence). V lost 3 bases and J lost 0, with 6 bases in between. The chain's CDR3 is CASSFLASYNEQFF. CDR3 coding DNA: TGTGCCAGCAGCTTTCTAGCCTCCTACAATGAGCAGTTCTTC.

This clone showed up just once. The chain carries TRBV7-9 and TRBJ1-2; no clear D gene. The germline V and J ends were trimmed by 0 bases and 4 bases, with 12 bases remaining between them. The CDR3 has 15 residues. Germline V gene lookup returns CDR1 SEHNR and CDR2 FQNEAQ (reference sequence). CDR3 loop: CASSLAWRGGYGYTF. The CDR3 DNA sequence: TGTGCCAGCAGCTTAGCCTGGCGCGGCGGCTATGGCTACACCTTC. The entire variable domain, with the rest obtained from reference TRBV7-9 and TRBJ1-2, is as follows: DTGVSQNPRHKITKRGQNVTFRCDPISEHNRLYWYRQTLGQGPEFLTYFQNEAQLEKSRLLSDRFSAERPKGSFSTLEIQRTEQGDSAMYLCASSLAWRGGYGYTFGSGTRLTVV.

In this sample, this clone turned up once. The chain is built from TRBV5-1 and TRBJ2-1; D is possibly TRBD1 or TRBD2 (5 bases each). CDR3 length equals 13 residues. In germline, CDR1 is SGHRS, CDR2 YFSETQ. V was clipped by 1 base and J by 6 bases, with 8 bases between them. CDR3 DNA: TGCGCCAGCAGCTTGCCGGGGCTCAATGAGCAGTTCTTC. Translating it yields CASSLPGLNEQFF.

This clone was found once. The rearrangement joins TRBV5-1 to TRBJ1-2; 7 nucleotides match TRBD1. Germline V CDR1 and CDR2: SGHRS, YFSETQ. The CDR3 contains 16 residues. V shed 1 base, J shed 5 bases, and the junction held 11 bases outside the gene matches. CDR3 sequence reads: CASSLMFSGQIYGYTF. In nucleotides, the CDR3 is TGCGCCAGCAGCTTGATGTTTTCGGGACAGATTTATGGCTACACCTTC.

The V gene is TRBV9, the J gene TRBJ1-6; D not certain. The germline V gene has CDR1 SGDLS and CDR2 YYNGEE. CDR3 length: 18 amino acids. The V end was cut by 0 bases, the J end by 0 bases, with 13 bases between. CDR3 DNA: TGTGCCAGCAGCGTAGGATACGGTGGTAGCTCCTATAATTCACCCCTCCACTTT. It specifies CASSVGYGGSSYNSPLHF.

This clone was detected only a few times. The V gene is TRBV25-1, the J gene TRBJ2-2, with TRBD1 as a possible D gene (5 bases). V was shortened by 4 bases and J by 6 bases, with 9 bases between the two germline ends. Per germline, CDR1 MGHDK and CDR2 SYGVNS. The CDR3 is 13 amino acids. CDR3 amino acids: CASSGKGSGELFF. The CDR3 nucleotides are TGTGCCAGCAGTGGTAAGGGGTCCGGGGAGCTGTTTTTT.

This clone was picked up a small number of times. The chain recombines TRBV2 with TRBJ2-6; TRBD1 aligns across 9 bases. The trim removed 4 bases at V and 0 bases at J, leaving 4 bases unmatched. The CDR3 spans 17 residues. Germline CDR1 SNHLY, CDR2 FYNNEI. CDR3 coding DNA: TGTGCCAGCAGTGTGAGACAGGGGGTCTCTGGGGCCAACGTCCTGACTTTC. This translates into CASSVRQGVSGANVLTF.